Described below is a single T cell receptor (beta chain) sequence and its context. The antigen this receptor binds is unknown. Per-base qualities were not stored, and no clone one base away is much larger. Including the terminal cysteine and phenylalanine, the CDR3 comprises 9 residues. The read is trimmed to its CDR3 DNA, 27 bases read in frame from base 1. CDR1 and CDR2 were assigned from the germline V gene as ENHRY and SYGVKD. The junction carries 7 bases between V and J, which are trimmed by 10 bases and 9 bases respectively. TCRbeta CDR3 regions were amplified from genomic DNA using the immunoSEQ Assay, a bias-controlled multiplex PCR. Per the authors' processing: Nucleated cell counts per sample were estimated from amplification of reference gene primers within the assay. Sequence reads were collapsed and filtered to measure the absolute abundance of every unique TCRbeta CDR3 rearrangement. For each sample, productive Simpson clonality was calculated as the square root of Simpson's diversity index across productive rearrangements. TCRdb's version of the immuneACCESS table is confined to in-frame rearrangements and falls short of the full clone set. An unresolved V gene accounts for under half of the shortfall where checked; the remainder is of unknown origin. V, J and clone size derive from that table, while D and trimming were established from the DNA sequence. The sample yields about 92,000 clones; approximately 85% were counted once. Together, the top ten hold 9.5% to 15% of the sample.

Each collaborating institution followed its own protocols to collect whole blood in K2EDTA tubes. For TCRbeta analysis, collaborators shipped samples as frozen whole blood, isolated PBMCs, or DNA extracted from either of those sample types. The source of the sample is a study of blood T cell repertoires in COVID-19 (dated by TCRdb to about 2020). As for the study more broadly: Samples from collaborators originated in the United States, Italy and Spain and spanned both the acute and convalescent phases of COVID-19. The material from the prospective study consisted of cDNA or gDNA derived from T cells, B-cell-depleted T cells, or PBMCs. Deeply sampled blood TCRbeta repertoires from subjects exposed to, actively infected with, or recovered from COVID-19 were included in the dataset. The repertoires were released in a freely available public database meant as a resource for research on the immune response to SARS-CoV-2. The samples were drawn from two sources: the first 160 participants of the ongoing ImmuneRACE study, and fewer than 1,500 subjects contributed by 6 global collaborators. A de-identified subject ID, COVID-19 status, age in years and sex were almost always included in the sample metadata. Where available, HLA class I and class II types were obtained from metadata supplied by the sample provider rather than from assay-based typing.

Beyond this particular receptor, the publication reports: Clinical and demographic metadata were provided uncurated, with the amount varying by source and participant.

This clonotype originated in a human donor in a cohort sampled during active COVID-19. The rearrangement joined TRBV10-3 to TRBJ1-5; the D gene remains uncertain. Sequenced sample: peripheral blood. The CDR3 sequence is CATGWPQHF. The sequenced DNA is TGTGCCACGGGGTGGCCCCAGCATTTT.